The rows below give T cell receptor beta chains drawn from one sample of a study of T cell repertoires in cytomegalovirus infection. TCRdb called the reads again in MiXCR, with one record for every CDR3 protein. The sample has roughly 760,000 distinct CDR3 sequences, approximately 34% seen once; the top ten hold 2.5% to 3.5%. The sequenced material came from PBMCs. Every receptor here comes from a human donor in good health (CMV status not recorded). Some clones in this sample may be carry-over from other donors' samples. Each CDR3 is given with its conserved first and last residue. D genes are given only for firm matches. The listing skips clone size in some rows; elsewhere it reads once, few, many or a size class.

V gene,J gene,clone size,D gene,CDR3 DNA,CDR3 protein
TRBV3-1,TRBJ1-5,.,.,TGTGCCAGCAGCCAAGGAGGGACACGTAGCAATCAGCCCCAGCATTTT,CASSQGGTRSNQPQHF
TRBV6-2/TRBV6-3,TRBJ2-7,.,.,TGTGCCAGCAGCCAGGAACTCGGGGGGCTTTCCTACGAGCAGTACTTC,CASSQELGGLSYEQYF
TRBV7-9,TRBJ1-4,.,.,TGTGCCAGCAGCTGGGAGGACCCAGTCGGGGAAAAACTGTTTTTT,CASSWEDPVGEKLFF
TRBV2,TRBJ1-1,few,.,TGTGCCAGCAGTGAACTGGAGTCGAACACTGAAGCTTTCTTT,CASSELESNTEAFF
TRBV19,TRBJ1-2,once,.,TGTGCCAGTAGTATGTTGCCCGAACAGGTCAACTATGGCTACACCTTC,CASSMLPEQVNYGYTF
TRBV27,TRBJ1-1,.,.,TGTGCCAGCAGTCCTGACGTCGGCCACAATGAAGCTTTCTTT,CASSPDVGHNEAFF
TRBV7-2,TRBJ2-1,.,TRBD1,TGTGCCAGCAGCCCAGGGACAGGGGCCCATGAGCAGTTCTTC,CASSPGTGAHEQFF
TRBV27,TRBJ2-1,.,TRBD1,TGTGCCAGCAGAATTACCCGGGACAGGGGCGGGAATGAGCAGTTCTTC,CASRITRDRGGNEQFF
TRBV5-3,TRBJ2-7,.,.,TGTGCCAGCAGCTTGGAGGGGATCCCCCCCTACGAGCAGTACTTC,CASSLEGIPPYEQYF
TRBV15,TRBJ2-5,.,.,TGTGCCACCAGCAGGGGACAGCCCATCCGGGGGGAGACCCAGTACTTC,CATSRGQPIRGETQYF
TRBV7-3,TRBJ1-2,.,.,TGTGCCAGCAGCTGGAGCGGGGGCAATGGCTACACCTTC,CASSWSGGNGYTF
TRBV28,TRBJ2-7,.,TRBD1,TGTGCCAGCAGTTTATTGGGGACAGGGGTGTACGAGCAGTACTTC,CASSLLGTGVYEQYF
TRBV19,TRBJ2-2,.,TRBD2,TGTGCCAGTAGTAGCGGGAGGGCCAACACCGGGGAGCTGTTTTTT,CASSSGRANTGELFF
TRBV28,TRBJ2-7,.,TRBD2,TGTGCCAGCAGTTTAAGCGGGGGCGCGCTCCAGTTTAACTACGAGCAGTACTTC,CASSLSGGALQFNYEQYF
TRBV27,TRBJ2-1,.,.,TGTGCCAGCTCCCCCGGGGGAGCCTGGTACAATGAGCAGTTCTTC,CASSPGGAWYNEQFF
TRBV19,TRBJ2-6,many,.,TGTGCCAGTAGTATTGGGAATGTCGGCTCTGGGGCCAACGTCCTGACTTTC,CASSIGNVGSGANVLTF
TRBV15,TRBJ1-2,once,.,TGTGCCACCAGCGGCCACAGGACAGCAAACTATGGCTACACCTTC,CATSGHRTANYGYTF
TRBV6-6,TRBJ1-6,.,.,TGTGCCAGCAGTTTTTTACAGCGTCCTTGGAGCTCCTATAATTCACCCCTCCACTTT,CASSFLQRPWSSYNSPLHF
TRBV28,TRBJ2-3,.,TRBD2,TGTGCCAGCAGCCCTGGGGCCCCGGGACTAGCGGGAGTTATAGTGCAGTATTTT,CASSPGAPGLAGVIVQYF
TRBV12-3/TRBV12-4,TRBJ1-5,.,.,TGTGCCAGCAGTCCCCAGAAGTTCTATCAGCCCCAGCATTTT,CASSPQKFYQPQHF
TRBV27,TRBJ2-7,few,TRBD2,TGTGCCAGCAGATGGGGCGGGAGCGACTACGAGCAGTACTTC,CASRWGGSDYEQYF
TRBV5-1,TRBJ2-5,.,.,TGCGCCAGCAGCTTGGTTGGGGGAACTCAAGAGACCCAGTACTTC,CASSLVGGTQETQYF
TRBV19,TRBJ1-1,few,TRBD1,TGTGCCAGGGGGGACAGGGAGCCTGAAGCTTTCTTT,CARGDREPEAFF
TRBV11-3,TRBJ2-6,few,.,TGTGCCAGCAGCTTAGGTTCTCGGGAGACTGGGGCCAACGTCCTGACTTTC,CASSLGSRETGANVLTF
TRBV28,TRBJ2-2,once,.,TGTGCCAGCAGTCCCTTACTGACTGGGGCGGGCACCGGGAAGCTGTTTTTT,CASSPLLTGAGTGKLFF
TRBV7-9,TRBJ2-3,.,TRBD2,TGTGCCAGCGCCCCAGCGGGGGGGACCGCAGATACGCAGTATTTT,CASAPAGGTADTQYF
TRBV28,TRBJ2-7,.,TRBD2,TGTGACAGCAGTTTATATATCGGGAGGAGGCCATACGAGAAGTACTTC,CDSSLYIGRRPYEKYF